A single sample is the source of the 24 T cell receptor beta chains below, sequenced in a study of shared T cell receptors in the human thymus. Clones were read by immunoSEQ multiplex PCR, and TCRdb kept only the in-frame ones, dropping some. The data show 700,000 to 750,000 clones, approximately 85% seen once. A further study also used this sample, focusing on human thymus T cells.

The sequenced sample consisted of thymocytes. These TCRs come from a girl under two years old with a congenital heart defect.

This sequence joins TRBV19 and TRBJ2-7, with D maybe TRBD2 (6 bases). CDR1 is LNHDA and CDR2 is SQIVND in the germline V gene (reference sequence). The V and J ends lost 2 bases and 3 bases respectively, with 11 bases between them. The CDR3 is 14 residues long. The CDR3 sequence: CASSIFTGDYEQYF. CDR3 nucleotide sequence: TGTGCCAGTAGTATATTTACGGGGGACTACGAGCAGTACTTC. The full variable domain, its missing parts supplied by reference TRBV19 and TRBJ2-7, is DGGITQSPKYLFRKEGQNVTLSCEQNLNHDAMYWYRQDPGQGLRLIYYSQIVNDFQKGDIAEGYSVSREKKESFPLTVTSAQKNPTAFYLCASSIFTGDYEQYFGPGTRLTVT.

The chain links TRBV5-1 to TRBJ2-5; D remains ambiguous. V was clipped by 0 bases and J by 0 bases, with 9 bases between them. Germline V lookup: CDR1 SGHRS, CDR2 YFSETQ. The CDR3 runs 15 residues. In DNA form, the CDR3 reads TGCGCCAGCAGCTTGGAAACTCTCTACCAAGAGACCCAGTACTTC. Its protein product is CASSLETLYQETQYF.

The chain carries TRBV6-4 and TRBJ2-3; no clear D. This CDR3 spans 14 amino acids. CDR1 MRHNA and CDR2 SNTAGT come from the germline V gene. The germline V and J ends were trimmed by 2 bases and 4 bases, with 10 bases remaining between them. The CDR3 here is CASSDRPFPDTQYF. CDR3 in DNA: TGTGCCAGCAGTGACCGTCCTTTCCCAGATACGCAGTATTTT.

The chain couples TRBV5-5 to TRBJ2-7, with TRBD1 identical over 9 bases. This CDR3 has 15 residues. Germline CDR1 SGHKS, CDR2 YYEKEE (reference sequence). Germline trimming cut 3 bases from V and 2 bases from J; bases unmatched to any gene: 6. The CDR3 loop is CASSSPWDRAYEQYF. In DNA, the CDR3 is TGTGCCAGCAGCTCCCCCTGGGACAGGGCCTACGAGCAGTACTTC.

The J gene is TRBJ1-5, the V gene TRBV6-5; D gene ambiguous. The germline V gene has CDR1 MNHEY and CDR2 SVGAGI. V was trimmed by 2 bases and J by 1 base, leaving 6 bases between them. This CDR3 is 14 amino acids long. The CDR3 loop is CASSYGSSNQPQHF. CDR3 coding DNA: TGTGCCAGCAGTTACGGCTCAAGCAATCAGCCCCAGCATTTT.

This chain joins TRBV29-1 and TRBJ1-1; the match to TRBD1 covers 7 bases. Per germline, CDR1 SQVTM and CDR2 ANQGSEA. With 6 bases clipped from V and 0 bases from J, the junction kept 13 bases outside the gene matches. The CDR3 has 16 residues. CDR3 in amino acids: CSVKGAKTKLNTEAFF. CDR3 DNA sequence: TGCAGCGTGAAGGGGGCTAAAACTAAATTGAACACTGAAGCTTTCTTT.

The chain uses TRBV20-1 and TRBJ2-1; D call uncertain. The CDR3 loop spans 10 amino acids. Trimming left V 5 bases short and J 10 bases short, with 9 bases between. Per the germline V gene, CDR1 is DFQATT and CDR2 is SNEGSKA (reference sequence). The CDR3 coding sequence is TGCAGTGCTTTTCTTCGGGAGCAGTTCTTC. This encodes CSAFLREQFF.

The J gene is TRBJ2-1, the V gene TRBV5-1; 9 bases align to TRBD1. The V segment lost 4 bases and the J segment 4 bases; nucleotides outside the gene matches: 6. The CDR3 loop spans 15 amino acids. The V gene's germline CDR1 is SGHRS and CDR2 YFSETQ. CDR3 loop: CASSHRQGVYNEQFF. Here the CDR3 DNA reads TGCGCCAGCAGCCATAGACAGGGGGTGTACAATGAGCAGTTCTTC.

The V and J genes are TRBV5-1 and TRBJ2-5; TRBD2 matches at 8 bases. This CDR3 comprises 18 residues. The V segment lost 0 bases and the J segment 7 bases; nucleotides outside the gene matches: 17. The germline gives CDR1 SGHRS, CDR2 YFSETQ. This CDR3 is CASSLVSSAGVYLRTQYF. DNA for the CDR3: TGCGCCAGCAGCTTGGTCTCTTCAGCGGGGGTGTACCTGAGGACCCAGTACTTC.

The chain links TRBV15 to TRBJ2-7, with a weak D call TRBD2 (6 bases). CDR3 length: 16 residues. Trimming took 3 bases from V and 2 from J, leaving 17 bases between them. The V gene's germline CDR1 is LNHNV and CDR2 YYDKDF (reference sequence). The CDR3 loop is CATSREGQGTTYEQYF. The CDR3 DNA follows: TGTGCCACCAGCAGGGAGGGTCAGGGAACCACCTACGAGCAGTACTTC.

The chain uses TRBV19 and TRBJ2-1; D is perhaps TRBD1 (5 bases). Germline loops: CDR1 LNHDA, CDR2 SQIVND (reference sequence). V gave up 4 bases and J gave up 9 bases, with 16 bases separating them. This CDR3 is built from 14 residues. The CDR3 sequence: CASSKWGQGSEQFF. The CDR3 coding sequence is TGTGCCAGTAGTAAGTGGGGTCAGGGTAGTGAGCAGTTCTTC.

The CDR3 sequence is CASRRRGPGTEAFF. Written as DNA, the CDR3 is TGTGCCAGCCGGAGGCGGGGGCCGGGCACTGAAGCTTTCTTT. The chain joins TRBV6-1 to TRBJ1-1, with D maybe TRBD1 (6 bases). V lost 8 bases to trimming and J lost 4 bases, with 17 bases between them. Germline V gives CDR1 MNHNS, CDR2 SASEGT. This CDR3 has 14 amino acids.

This clone was detected only a few times. The chain links TRBV11-2 to TRBJ2-1; possible D gene TRBD2, 7 bases. CDR1 and CDR2 (germline): SGHAT, FQNNGV. Trimming pared 5 bases from V and 8 bases from J, leaving 19 bases between. The CDR3 length is 15 residues. This CDR3 reads CASSPTRRGQYEQFF. The CDR3 DNA follows: TGTGCCAGCAGCCCGACGCGGCGGGGGCAGTATGAGCAGTTCTTC.

This chain joins TRBV19 and TRBJ1-5, with TRBD1 identical over 9 bases. V lost 4 bases and J lost 3; bases outside the gene matches: 7. Germline V lookup: CDR1 LNHDA, CDR2 SQIVND (reference sequence). The CDR3 sequence is 16 residues long. The CDR3 reads CASSNRWTGDNQPQHF. The CDR3 nucleotides read TGTGCCAGTAGTAATCGTTGGACAGGGGACAATCAGCCCCAGCATTTT.

The gene calls are TRBV5-8 and TRBJ2-4; 10 bases align to TRBD2. This CDR3 has 13 amino acids. The junction had 0 bases not matched to a gene; V was cut back by 1 base and J by 8 bases. The germline gives CDR1 SGHTS, CDR2 YDEGEE. In DNA, the CDR3 is TGTGCCAGCAGCTTGACTAGCGGGGACATTCAGTACTTC. This encodes CASSLTSGDIQYF.

CDR3 sequence (DNA): TGTGCCAGCAGCCCCTTGGACAGGGAAGGGGTTAGGGATACGCAGTATTTT. It translates to CASSPLDREGVRDTQYF. This sequence joins TRBV7-6 and TRBJ2-3; 8 bases are shared with TRBD1. The ends lost 5 bases at V and 6 bases at J; junction bases unmatched: 16. The germline CDR1 and CDR2 sequences are SGHVS and FNYEAQ. The CDR3 sequence is 17 residues long.

The J gene is TRBJ1-2, the V gene TRBV27; tentatively, D is TRBD1 (5 bases). Per the germline V gene, CDR1 is MNHEY and CDR2 is SMNVEV (reference sequence). This CDR3 comprises 21 residues. The V end lost 1 base, the J end lost 5 bases, and 32 bases lay between the germline ends. The chain's CDR3 is CASSLLKNGSGKGRSWYGYTF. The CDR3 DNA reads as TGTGCCAGCAGTTTATTGAAGAACGGTTCGGGTAAGGGGCGAAGTTGGTATGGCTACACCTTC.

The rearrangement links TRBV6-5 to TRBJ1-4; D is possibly TRBD1 (5 bases). V dropped 2 bases and J dropped 5 bases, with 9 bases sitting between them. Germline-derived CDR1 and CDR2 are MNHEY and SVGAGI. The CDR3 loop spans 14 amino acids. CDR3 loop: CASSYRGSNEKLFF. The CDR3 region has the DNA TGTGCCAGCAGTTACAGGGGTTCAAATGAAAAACTGTTTTTT.

This rearrangement joins TRBV28 to TRBJ2-4; 7 bases match TRBD1. The germline gives CDR1 MDHEN, CDR2 SYDVKM. V lost 4 bases to trimming and J lost 5 bases; unmatched junction nucleotides: 11. This CDR3 spans 16 amino acids. Here the CDR3 reads CASSWRPDRVQNIQYF. The CDR3 bases are TGTGCCAGCAGTTGGCGACCCGACAGGGTCCAAAACATTCAGTACTTC.

V gene TRBV7-9 combines with J gene TRBJ2-1; TRBD1 agrees at 8 bases. This CDR3 comprises 13 residues. Trimming cost V 1 base and J 9 bases; bases outside gene matches: 2. Germline lookup yields CDR1 SEHNR and CDR2 FQNEAQ (reference sequence). CDR3 in amino acids: CASSLDRGCEQFF. Written as DNA, the CDR3 is TGTGCCAGCAGCTTAGACAGGGGGTGTGAGCAGTTCTTC.

V and J are TRBV14 and TRBJ2-7, with 10 positions matching TRBD2. In germline, CDR1 is SGHDN, CDR2 FVKESK. There are 15 residues in the CDR3. J gave up 1 base and V 6 bases, and 6 bases lay outside the gene matches. CDR3 amino acids: CASRNETSGSYEQYF. The CDR3 nucleotides are TGTGCCAGCAGAAACGAGACTAGCGGGTCCTACGAGCAGTACTTC.

The rearrangement joins TRBV5-4 to TRBJ2-7, with 10 nucleotides matching TRBD1. Germline CDR1 is SGHNT and CDR2 is YYREEE (reference sequence). V dropped 2 bases and J dropped 0; count of bases not matched to a gene: 8. This CDR3 is 17 amino acids long. The CDR3 loop reads CASSLFGGQGDSYEQYF. CDR3 DNA: TGTGCCAGCAGCTTATTTGGTGGACAGGGGGACTCCTACGAGCAGTACTTC.

The rearrangement links TRBV6-6 to TRBJ1-1; D uncertain. The V gene lost 0 bases and the J gene lost 1 base, with 9 bases spanning the gap. The CDR3 covers 15 residues. The germline CDR1 and CDR2 sequences are MNHNY and SVGAGI (reference sequence). CDR3 coding DNA: TGTGCCAGCAGTTACTCCAAACATCGGAACACTGAAGCTTTCTTT. This translates into CASSYSKHRNTEAFF.

In nucleotides, the CDR3 is TGTGCCTCGACCTTTTGGACTAGCGGGGAATCCGGGGAGCTGTTTTTT. Amino acid sequence: CASTFWTSGESGELFF. The chain uses TRBV7-6 and TRBJ2-2; TRBD2 matches 12 bases. Looked up from germline, CDR1 is SGHVS and CDR2 is FNYEAQ. V lost 11 bases and J lost 6; bases outside the gene matches: 13. CDR3 length equals 16 residues.